Listed below are T cell receptor beta chains from one sample, sequenced in a study of beta chain features in type 1 diabetes. Repertoires were generated with immunoSEQ multiplex PCR, while TCRdb's copy carries only in-frame clones and drops some. The table has 250,000 to 350,000 clones, 11% seen once. The source material was naive CD4+ T cells from blood. These receptors were collected from a woman in her twenties or thirties in good health. Both conserved end residues are part of each CDR3. The order of the fields is V gene, J gene, CDR3 length, CDR3 protein.

>TRBV14|TRBJ2-1|15
CASSLLAGGGNEQFF
>TRBV7-9|TRBJ2-3|15
CASSLRLRSTDTQYF
>TRBV28|TRBJ2-1|15
CASSPQLAGEDEQFF
>TRBV7-3|TRBJ2-7|14
CASSPVGGVSEQYF
>TRBV20-1|TRBJ1-1|11
CSARTPREAFF
>TRBV2|TRBJ1-3|15
CASSDWTASGNTIYF
>TRBV9|TRBJ1-1|14
CASSPSVGNTEAFF
>TRBV7-2|TRBJ2-7|15
CASSLGASGPYEQYF
>TRBV5-6|TRBJ1-2|12
CASSPDTDGYTF
>TRBV27|TRBJ2-1|16
CASSLRGTSGNNEQFF
>TRBV6-1|TRBJ2-1|16
CASREMGGSSYNEQFF
>TRBV5-1|TRBJ1-2|15
CASSLASLTNYGYTF
>TRBV11-2|TRBJ2-1|12
CASSLAYTEQFF
>TRBV30|-|13
CAWRASGTGEQYF
>TRBV28|TRBJ2-7|16
CASRVLGTSASYEQYF
>TRBV27|TRBJ1-4|12
CASRQGNEKLFF
>TRBV9|TRBJ2-3|14
CASRGRRGTDTQYF
>TRBV9|TRBJ2-3|15
CASARGGGVMDTQYF
>TRBV20-1|TRBJ2-5|11
CSARVQETQYF
>TRBV9|TRBJ2-1|15
CASSTSGSSYNEQFF
>TRBV18|TRBJ2-7|14
CASSPTVTTYEQYF
>TRBV11-2|TRBJ2-5|13
CASSPAGVETQYF
>TRBV7-2|TRBJ1-1|13
CASTRQGDTEAFF
>TRBV7-2|TRBJ2-3|16
CASSLAPTGGTDTQYF
>TRBV19|TRBJ2-1|15
CASNRAGASYNEQFF
>TRBV29-1|TRBJ2-7|15
CSVEDDTSGSYEQYF
>TRBV2|TRBJ2-7|13
CASRAWSSYEQYF
>TRBV5-1|TRBJ2-3|16
CASTPGTGSSTDTQYF
>TRBV6-5|TRBJ1-5|13
CASSLGVGQPQHF
>TRBV30|TRBJ1-5|13
CAWTQGGNQPQHF
>TRBV29-1|TRBJ1-3|13
CSASVVGGNTIYF
>TRBV28|TRBJ1-1|15
CASSPYPQGNTEAFF
>TRBV9|TRBJ1-1|14
CASSAWPVNTEAFF
>TRBV2|TRBJ2-1|15
CASRATSGRSNEQFF
>TRBV7-2|TRBJ2-4|15
CASSLAGGGKNIQYF
>TRBV4-3|TRBJ2-7|15
CASSQVLGSFYEQYF
>TRBV18|TRBJ2-7|15
CASSILAVSSYEQYF
>TRBV27|TRBJ1-2|15
CASSLSNRGVYGYTF
>TRBV28|TRBJ2-5|16
CASMLGGTRSQETQYF
>TRBV7-9|TRBJ2-3|19
CASSLGTSGRALNTDTQYF
>TRBV11-2|TRBJ1-2|12
CASSSGVYGYTF
>TRBV9|TRBJ2-3|14
CASAVTSVADTQYF
>TRBV28|TRBJ2-7|12
CASRTPGGEQYF
>TRBV15|TRBJ2-3|16
CATSRDRGAGTDTQYF
>TRBV18|TRBJ2-5|11
CASSPSETQYF
>TRBV18|TRBJ2-5|15
CASSLGTSGARPQYF
>TRBV28|TRBJ1-1|14
CASSFVRGGTEAFF
>TRBV7-9|TRBJ2-1|18
CASSSRKTSGSIYNEQFF